These 11 T cell receptor beta chains were all obtained from the same sample, sequenced in a study of blood T cell repertoires in COVID-19. This table comes from immunoSEQ multiplex PCR, and its TCRdb copy is limited to in-frame clones, with some not included. The sample yields 450,000 or so clones, roughly 90% seen once. The sequenced sample was peripheral blood. Source of these receptors: a man between 18 and 29 years old with COVID-19, enrolled during active disease.

V and J are TRBV19 and TRBJ2-3, with no clear D. The length of the CDR3 is 13 residues. The V end was cut by 0 bases, the J end by 4 bases, with 5 bases between. CDR1 is LNHDA, CDR2 SQIVND, per germline (reference sequence). The CDR3 DNA reads TGTGCCAGTAGTATAGATCGGGCAGATACGCAGTATTTT. Translating it yields CASSIDRADTQYF. Combining the CDR3 with reference TRBV19 and TRBJ2-3 gives the whole variable domain DGGITQSPKYLFRKEGQNVTLSCEQNLNHDAMYWYRQDPGQGLRLIYYSQIVNDFQKGDIAEGYSVSREKKESFPLTVTSAQKNPTAFYLCASSIDRADTQYFGPGTRLTVL.

The chain is built from TRBV5-1 and TRBJ1-2; perhaps TRBD1 as D (6 bases). The CDR3 extends over 16 amino acids. V lost 0 bases to trimming and J lost 3 bases, with 15 bases between them. CDR1 and CDR2 (germline): SGHRS, YFSETQ. This CDR3 is CASSLDRQVWDYGYTF. The DNA of the CDR3 is TGCGCCAGCAGCTTGGACAGACAGGTTTGGGACTATGGCTACACCTTC.

V usage is TRBV18 and J usage is TRBJ1-2; 8 nucleotides match TRBD1. The trim removed 0 bases at V and 4 bases at J, leaving 1 base unmatched. Germline CDR1 and CDR2: KGHSH and LQKENI. The CDR3 covers 14 residues. The DNA of the CDR3 is TGTGCCAGCTCACCACCAGGGACAGGCTATGGCTACACCTTC. Its translation: CASSPPGTGYGYTF.

This clone showed up just once. This chain joins TRBV6-6 and TRBJ2-2, with 10 bases that match TRBD2. Trimming took 4 bases from V and 4 from J; bases not matched to a gene: 3. The CDR3 has 15 residues. Per germline, CDR1 MNHNY and CDR2 SVGAGI (reference sequence). This chain's CDR3 is CASSLAGGLTGELFF. The CDR3 bases are TGTGCCAGCAGTTTAGCGGGGGGCCTCACCGGGGAGCTGTTTTTT.

The genes are TRBV7-2 and TRBJ2-3, with 9 bases aligning to TRBD1. V trimming: 9 bases; J trimming: 5 bases; junction bases outside the gene matches: 21. Germline V CDR1 and CDR2: SGHTA, FQGNSA. CDR3 size: 18 residues. This CDR3 is CASPDRFGTGSPQDTQYF. The CDR3 DNA reads TGTGCCAGTCCCGACCGTTTTGGGACAGGGAGTCCCCAAGATACGCAGTATTTT.

This sequence joins TRBV9 and TRBJ1-2, with 10 bases matching TRBD1. The CDR3 covers 14 residues. Unmatched junction bases numbered 7, after V lost 3 bases and J lost 8 bases. Germline V lookup: CDR1 SGDLS, CDR2 YYNGEE. Written as DNA, the CDR3 is TGTGCCAGCAGCGCGGCAGACAGGGGGCCGGGCTACACCTTC. It yields the protein CASSAADRGPGYTF. The variable domain in full, completed from reference TRBV9 and TRBJ1-2, reads DSGVTQTPKHLITATGQRVTLRCSPRSGDLSVYWYQQSLDQGLQFLIQYYNGEERAKGNILERFSAQQFPDLHSELNLSSLELGDSALYFCASSAADRGPGYTFGSGTRLTVV.

This rearrangement joins TRBV6-1 to TRBJ1-4, with 8 bases aligning to TRBD1. The junction had 10 bases not matched to a gene; V was cut back by 3 bases and J by 10 bases. The CDR3 is made up of 15 amino acids. Germline V gene data show CDR1 as MNHNS and CDR2 as SASEGT. The CDR3 region has the DNA TGTGCCAGCAGTGATTTCACAGGGGGTGGCGGAAAACTGTTTTTT. Amino acids: CASSDFTGGGGKLFF.

This chain connects TRBV27 to TRBJ1-4; a weak D match, TRBD1 (5 bases). Between the trimmed V and J ends, which lost 6 bases and 0 bases, there was a span of 8 bases. The CDR3 is 14 residues long. CDR1 is MNHEY and CDR2 is SMNVEV in the germline V gene (reference sequence). CDR3: CASRWGATNEKLFF. The CDR3, as DNA: TGTGCCAGCAGGTGGGGGGCAACTAATGAAAAACTGTTTTTT.

The chain uses TRBV18 and TRBJ1-2, with TRBD1 identical over 10 bases. Losses at the gene ends were 5 bases for V and 4 bases for J; bases not matched to a gene: 7. The CDR3 runs 15 residues. Germline assignment: CDR1 KGHSH and CDR2 LQKENI. The CDR3 reads CASSGTGAGPYGYTF. Written as DNA, the CDR3 is TGTGCCAGCTCAGGGACAGGGGCCGGGCCCTATGGCTACACCTTC.

The V gene is TRBV7-3, the J gene TRBJ2-7; D is undetermined. V lost 5 bases to trimming and J lost 1 base, with 9 bases between them. The CDR3 loop spans 13 amino acids. Germline CDR1 is SGHTA and CDR2 is FQGTGA. The CDR3 nucleotides read TGTGCCAGCAGCGGAGACTGGTCCTACGAGCAGTACTTC. Translated, it gives CASSGDWSYEQYF. The variable domain in full, with the rest retrieved from reference TRBV7-3 and TRBJ2-7, is GAGVSQTPSNKVTEKGKYVELRCDPISGHTALYWYRQSLGQGPEFLIYFQGTGAADDSGLPNDRFFAVRPEGSVSTLKIQRTERGDSAVYLCASSGDWSYEQYFGPGTRLTVT.

CDR3 bases: TGTGCCAGTAGTCTGCGGGACAGGGGGCGGGTTCAGCCCCAGCATTTT. It is translated as CASSLRDRGRVQPQHF. This chain joins TRBV19 and TRBJ1-5, with 12 bases identical to TRBD1. CDR1 LNHDA and CDR2 SQIVND come from the germline V gene (reference sequence). V was clipped by 5 bases and J by 6 bases; unmatched bases: 8. The CDR3 loop spans 16 amino acids.